One and the same sample provided the 21 T cell receptor beta chains below, sequenced in a study of blood T cell repertoires in COVID-19. TCRdb keeps only in-frame clones here, not all; method: immunoSEQ multiplex PCR. The sample has more than 300,000 clones; around 87% are singletons. Sequencing input: peripheral blood. The receptor set was obtained from a woman in her twenties or thirties with COVID-19, enrolled during active disease.

The rearrangement links TRBV7-2 to TRBJ2-5, with D perhaps matching TRBD2 (6 bases). The CDR3 runs 15 residues. The germline CDR1 and CDR2 sequences are SGHTA and FQGNSA. Trimming removed 5 bases at V and 2 bases at J, with 15 bases between. CDR3: CASSAPRSGQETQYF. CDR3 coding DNA: TGTGCCAGCAGCGCACCTCGTAGCGGTCAAGAGACCCAGTACTTC.

The chain couples TRBV7-9 to TRBJ2-1, with unresolved D. V was clipped by 3 bases and J by 12 bases, with 9 bases between them. The V gene's germline CDR1 is SEHNR and CDR2 FQNEAQ (reference sequence). This CDR3 is 11 amino acids long. CDR3 in amino acids: CASSFNERQFF. CDR3 nucleotides: TGTGCCAGCAGCTTTAACGAGAGGCAGTTCTTC.

For the CDR3, the DNA is TGTGCCAGCAGTCACCGGACTAGTAGGGACTACGAGCAGTACTTC. It encodes CASSHRTSRDYEQYF. V usage is TRBV6-2 or TRBV6-3 and J usage is TRBJ2-7; 7 nucleotides match TRBD2. Germline CDR1 and CDR2: MNHEY and SVGEGT. V was clipped by 5 bases and J by 3 bases; unmatched bases: 10. The CDR3 covers 15 residues.

V gene TRBV5-1 combines with J gene TRBJ2-3, with TRBD1 matching 7 bases. The germline V gene has CDR1 SGHRS and CDR2 YFSETQ. This CDR3 is 14 amino acids long. J was trimmed by 4 bases and V by 2 bases; bases with no gene match: 4. CDR3 residues: CASSLGQVSDTQYF. DNA of the CDR3: TGCGCCAGCAGCTTAGGACAGGTTTCAGATACGCAGTATTTT.

The chain employs TRBV27 and TRBJ2-1; 9 bases match TRBD1. Germline V gene data show CDR1 as MNHEY and CDR2 as SMNVEV (reference sequence). This CDR3 contains 16 residues. J gave up 6 bases and V 4 bases, and 10 bases lay outside the gene matches. The CDR3 DNA reads TGTGCCAGCAGTTGGAACCGGGACAGGGACTTCAATGAGCAGTTCTTC. It is translated as CASSWNRDRDFNEQFF.

The V call is TRBV30, the J call TRBJ2-1; TRBD2 agrees at 10 bases. The CDR3 spans 13 residues. Germline trimming cut 5 bases from V and 5 bases from J; bases unmatched to any gene: 3. Germline-derived CDR1 and CDR2 are GTSNPN and SVGIG (reference sequence). CDR3 DNA: TGTGCCTGGGGTAGCGGGAGGAACAATGAGCAGTTCTTC. Encoded protein: CAWGSGRNNEQFF.

This chain links TRBV28 with TRBJ1-5; no definite D call. The germline CDR1 and CDR2 sequences are MDHEN and SYDVKM. This CDR3 contains 12 residues. V was cut by 7 bases and J by 5 bases, with 9 bases left in between. CDR3 DNA: TGTGCCAGCAAGGCTAGAGATCAGCCCCAGCATTTT. It translates to CASKARDQPQHF.

The chain recombines TRBV4-3 with TRBJ2-7; the match to TRBD1 covers 7 bases. After removal of 7 bases from V and 6 bases from J, the junction contained 18 bases not matched to a gene. Looked up from germline, CDR1 is LGHNA and CDR2 is YSLEER. The CDR3 spans 16 residues. The CDR3 is CASNPMVQGFYSEQYF. The CDR3 bases are TGCGCCAGCAACCCAATGGTACAGGGGTTCTATAGCGAGCAGTACTTC.

The chain couples TRBV28 to TRBJ2-7; D is unclear. Germline loops: CDR1 MDHEN, CDR2 SYDVKM. V was shortened by 0 bases and J by 2 bases, with 14 bases between the two germline ends. The CDR3 runs 16 residues. For the CDR3, the DNA is TGTGCCAGCAGTTTATGGGATGGGCCTAAGGCCTACGAGCAGTACTTC. It translates to CASSLWDGPKAYEQYF.

V and J are TRBV7-2 and TRBJ2-1; D may be TRBD2 (5 bases). The CDR3 totals 15 residues. Trimming removed 2 bases from V and 9 bases from J, with 17 bases in between. CDR1 and CDR2 (germline): SGHTA, FQGNSA. CDR3 loop: CASSLTSGPSVEQFF. Here the CDR3 DNA reads TGTGCCAGCAGCTTAACCAGCGGTCCCTCGGTTGAGCAGTTCTTC.

This clone was recorded once. V and J are TRBV15 and TRBJ1-5; TRBD1 is a possible D gene (6 bases). The V end was cut by 2 bases, the J end by 3 bases, with 11 bases between. This CDR3 has 15 amino acids. Per the germline V gene, CDR1 is LNHNV and CDR2 is YYDKDF (reference sequence). This CDR3 reads CATSRSTGNNQPQHF. In nucleotides, the CDR3 is TGTGCCACCAGCAGATCCACAGGGAACAATCAGCCCCAGCATTTT.

The chain couples TRBV2 to TRBJ2-3, with TRBD2 matching 7 bases. The CDR3 covers 15 residues. V gave up 8 bases and J gave up 0 bases; unmatched junction bases: 8. Germline CDR1 and CDR2: SNHLY and FYNNEI. The CDR3 nucleotides read TGTGCCAGCTGTCTAGCGGCCTATAGCACAGATACGCAGTATTTT. It translates to CASCLAAYSTDTQYF.

The chain joins TRBV7-9 to TRBJ1-1; D not certain. Germline-derived CDR1 and CDR2 are SEHNR and FQNEAQ (reference sequence). The CDR3 totals 13 residues. Trimming took off 1 base at V and 4 bases at J, with 7 bases between the two ends. CDR3 protein: CASSLEAVTEAFF. The CDR3, as DNA: TGTGCCAGCAGCTTAGAAGCGGTCACTGAAGCTTTCTTT.

This chain's CDR3 is CASSPSGQGVGELFF. Here the CDR3 DNA reads TGTGCCAGCTCACCGTCGGGACAGGGAGTCGGGGAGCTGTTTTTT. The genes are TRBV18 and TRBJ2-2; TRBD1 matches at 9 bases. Germline loops: CDR1 KGHSH, CDR2 LQKENI. V trimming: 3 bases; J trimming: 7 bases; junction bases outside the gene matches: 6. This CDR3 is 15 amino acids long.

V usage is TRBV15 and J usage is TRBJ2-7; D possibly corresponds to TRBD2 (6 bases). The CDR3 contains 15 residues. Germline V lookup: CDR1 LNHNV, CDR2 YYDKDF (reference sequence). Deletions cut 6 bases from V and 12 bases from J, with 27 bases between. The CDR3: CATRLLTGVDGGAYF. CDR3 DNA sequence: TGTGCCACCAGACTATTAACGGGGGTAGACGGTGGCGCGTACTTC.

CDR3 residues: CASSENSGRAYNEQFF. In DNA form, the CDR3 reads TGTGCCAGCAGTGAGAATAGCGGGAGGGCCTACAATGAGCAGTTCTTC. The chain combines TRBV27 with TRBJ2-1, with 11 bases identical to TRBD2. The CDR3 is 16 amino acids. Germline trimming cut 5 bases from V and 2 bases from J; bases unmatched to any gene: 5. Germline CDR1 reads MNHEY; CDR2 reads SMNVEV (reference sequence).

This chain connects TRBV5-1 to TRBJ2-3; 7 positions agree with TRBD2. With 0 bases clipped from V and 0 bases from J, the junction kept 7 bases outside the gene matches. Germline V gene lookup returns CDR1 SGHRS and CDR2 YFSETQ. The length of the CDR3 is 17 residues. For the CDR3, the DNA is TGCGCCAGCAGCTTGGGGACTAGTCGGTGGAGCACAGATACGCAGTATTTT. This sequence encodes CASSLGTSRWSTDTQYF.

The genes are TRBV5-1 and TRBJ2-2; TRBD1 agrees at 10 bases. The CDR3 has 15 amino acids. Germline values: CDR1 SGHRS, CDR2 YFSETQ. The V gene end was trimmed by 2 bases and the J gene end by 6 bases; junction bases not matched to a gene: 4. The CDR3 is CASSFLGQGPGELFF. In DNA, the CDR3 is TGCGCCAGCAGCTTTCTGGGACAGGGGCCCGGGGAGCTGTTTTTT.

This chain joins TRBV5-1 and TRBJ2-5, with 8 positions matching TRBD1. The CDR3 length is 13 residues. Germline V gives CDR1 SGHRS, CDR2 YFSETQ. The V and J ends lost 0 bases and 9 bases, in that order; junction bases with no gene match: 4. In DNA, the CDR3 is TGCGCCAGCAGCTTGGGGACAGGGCAGGCCCAGTACTTC. It specifies CASSLGTGQAQYF.

The V gene is TRBV20-1, the J gene TRBJ2-7; D uncertain. V gave up 3 bases and J gave up 6 bases, with 6 bases separating them. The CDR3 covers 10 residues. The germline CDR1 and CDR2 sequences are DFQATT and SNEGSKA (reference sequence). Here the CDR3 DNA reads TGCAGTGCTAGCCCATCCGAGCAGTACTTC. Amino acids: CSASPSEQYF.

The genes are TRBV25-1 and TRBJ1-6; D is undetermined. CDR3 size: 15 residues. V was pared by 3 bases and J by 16 bases, with 22 bases between. Germline V gene lookup returns CDR1 MGHDK and CDR2 SYGVNS. CDR3 sequence (DNA): TGTGCCAGCAGTGATGATAGTGGCGGCGGCGTGTCTCTCCACTTT. Translation: CASSDDSGGGVSLHF.